Following are 9 T cell receptor beta chains from one sample sequenced in a study of T cells after yellow fever vaccination (dated by TCRdb to 2018 to 2020). The protocol used for the library was 5' RACE. Sequenced using an Illumina HiSeq 2500. TCRdb cleaned the public reads at Q25 with fastp, built clones with MiXCR and kept in-frame beta chains. Rows matching on CDR3 protein sequence are summarized as one entry with the most common DNA and genes. This sample lists 400,000 or so distinct CDR3 sequences; 11% were detected once. The ten top clones hold more than 15% of the sample. The sample's treatment or condition label is to be understood as: live attenuated yellow fever vaccine strain. Source: PBMCs, taken on the day of the first yellow fever vaccination. These receptors were obtained from a man in his late teens or twenties who received the YFV17D yellow fever vaccine.

The sample holds a few counts of this clonotype. V and J are TRBV19 and TRBJ1-5; no firm D call. Per the germline V gene, CDR1 is LNHDA and CDR2 is SQIVND (reference sequence). Trimming left V 0 bases short and J 4 bases short, with 10 bases between. The CDR3 totals 15 residues. The CDR3 here is CASSIDPTGNQPQHF. The CDR3 region has the DNA TGTGCCAGTAGTATAGATCCCACTGGGAATCAGCCCCAGCATTTT.

Only a few counts were recorded for this clonotype. The gene calls are TRBV20-1 and TRBJ2-7, with a possible D match to TRBD2 (6 bases). V was pared by 3 bases and J by 0 bases, with 12 bases between. The CDR3 contains 14 residues. CDR1 is DFQATT, CDR2 SNEGSKA, per germline (reference sequence). The CDR3 coding sequence is TGCAGTGCTAGCGGGGGAATTATCTCCTACGAGCAGTACTTC. Protein sequence: CSASGGIISYEQYF.

This clonotype showed up just a few times. This chain uses TRBV5-8 with TRBJ2-5; 7 nucleotides line up with TRBD1. Germline assignment: CDR1 SGHTS and CDR2 YDEGEE. Trimming removed 4 bases from V and 4 bases from J; junction bases left unmatched: 7. The CDR3 covers 14 residues. The CDR3 DNA reads as TGTGCCAGCAGCCACCGTGCAGGGGGAGAGACCCAGTACTTC. Protein product: CASSHRAGGETQYF. The variable domain in full, completed from reference TRBV5-8 and TRBJ2-5, reads EAGVTQSPTHLIKTRGQQATLRCSPISGHTSVYWYQQALGLGLQFLLWYDEGEERNRGNFPPRFSGRQFPNYSSELNVNALELEDSALYLCASSHRAGGETQYFGPGTRLLVL.

In this sample, this clonotype turned up a few times. The chain has TRBV7-2 and TRBJ2-1, with TRBD2 identical over 8 bases. CDR1 and CDR2 (germline): SGHTA, FQGNSA. V lost 2 bases, J lost 4 bases, and 4 bases stayed unmatched. This CDR3 comprises 15 residues. The CDR3 region is CASSLLLAVYNEQFF. The CDR3 nucleotides read TGTGCCAGCAGCTTATTACTAGCGGTATACAATGAGCAGTTCTTC.

This clonotype was seen more than once but under ten times. The J gene is TRBJ2-5, the V gene TRBV12-3 or TRBV12-4, with TRBD2 identical over 9 bases. This CDR3 contains 15 residues. The trim removed 6 bases at V and 1 base at J, leaving 6 bases unmatched. The CDR3 coding sequence is TGTGCCAGCAGAAGCGGGGGGCCCTCCCAAGAGACCCAGTACTTC. Translated: CASRSGGPSQETQYF.

A few counts support this clonotype. The chain uses TRBV20-1 and TRBJ2-7; D gene uncertain. The V end was cut by 3 bases, the J end by 1 base, with 7 bases between. The germline V gene has CDR1 DFQATT and CDR2 SNEGSKA (reference sequence). This CDR3 region has 12 residues. The CDR3 sequence: CSASDLSYEQYF. The CDR3 coding sequence is TGCAGTGCTAGCGACTTATCCTACGAGCAGTACTTC.

A remark on this clonotype: This may stem from a read error, because a much larger clone lies one nucleotide away. This chain joins TRBV5-5 and TRBJ2-2, with D possibly called TRBD1 or TRBD2 (5 bases each). CDR1 is SGHKS, CDR2 YYEKEE, per germline (reference sequence). The CDR3 extends over 17 amino acids. The DNA for the CDR3 is TGTGCCAGCAGCCCGGGGACCGTACAGCCCGACACCGGGGAGCTGTATTTT. This translates into CASSPGTVQPDTGELYF.

The rearrangement joins TRBV5-1 to TRBJ2-6, with D hard to call. The CDR3 is 15 amino acids. Germline assignment: CDR1 SGHRS and CDR2 YFSETQ. V was shortened by 4 bases and J by 1 base, with 9 bases between the two germline ends. This CDR3 is CASSEIVSGANVLTF. In DNA, the CDR3 is TGCGCCAGCAGCGAGATTGTATCTGGGGCCAACGTCCTGACTTTC.

Only a few counts were recorded for this clonotype. The chain recombines TRBV7-9 with TRBJ2-2, with TRBD2 as a possible D gene (6 bases). CDR3 length: 17 residues. Trimming took 4 bases from V and 0 from J, leaving 15 bases between them. CDR1 and CDR2 from the germline V gene are SEHNR and FQNEAQ (reference sequence). For the CDR3, the DNA is TGTGCCAGCAGCTCTGCCCCCGGGACTTCGAACACCGGGGAGCTGTTTTTT. Amino acids: CASSSAPGTSNTGELFF.